This record concerns one T cell receptor (beta chain) sequence. Its ends do not fully match the called genes, so a read error is possible. This entry comes from a study of follicular helper T cells after annual influenza vaccination. The CDR3 runs to 14 residues. Germline V lookup: CDR1 MNHNY, CDR2 SVGAGI (reference sequence). The sample's time point: 2014-2015 season, pre-vaccination. Before and after seasonal inactivated influenza vaccination, adults gave blood for sorting CD4 subsets for sequencing. Between roughly 35 and 100 mL of blood was drawn per time point. The table came from immunoSEQ multiplex PCR; TCRdb's copy has only in-frame clones and leaves some out. There are over 25,000 clones in the sample; roughly 80% occur only once, and roughly 1.1% lies in the top ten.

The TCR was taken from an adult who received the influenza vaccine. V is TRBV6-6 and J is TRBJ1-2, with TRBD1 as a possible D gene (6 bases). This specimen was CXCR5+ CD38- circulating T follicular helper cells from blood, taken on the day of influenza vaccination. Subset meaning: circulating Tfh, non-naive CD4+CXCR5+PD-1+ (ICOS+CD38+ or ICOS-CD38-). Written as DNA, the CDR3 is TGTGCCAGCAGCTACTCCACCGGGACAAAGGGCTACACCTTC. Protein sequence: CASSYSTGTKGYTF.